This passage covers 15 T cell receptor beta chains from one sample sequenced in a study of T cells in Graves' hyperthyroidism and ophthalmopathy. The source material, RNA transcripts, was used to amplify TCR beta CDR3 regions. In the first-round RT-PCR of the TCR CDR3, the HTBI primer set was used. MiXCR, run by TCRdb on the multiplex PCR reads, gives a single entry per CDR3 protein. Of 350,000 to 400,000 distinct CDR3 sequences in the sample, approximately 19% are singletons; the top ten hold about 4%. Sequencing was done on a sample of blood. These TCRs come from a woman between 18 and 29 years old with Graves' hyperthyroidism.

In the case of this clonotype: This may come from a read error, since a much larger clone is one base off. The rearrangement uses TRBV7-3 and TRBJ1-1; TRBD1 agrees at 7 bases. The CDR3 sequence is 14 residues long. Germline lookup yields CDR1 SGHTA and CDR2 FQGTGA. This CDR3 is CVSRQGLGNTEAFF. DNA for the CDR3: TGTGTCAGCAGACAGGGCTTGGGGAACACTGAAGCTTTCTTT.

This clonotype came up many times. The V gene is TRBV6-1, the J gene TRBJ1-5; perhaps TRBD1 as D (5 bases). The CDR3 is 13 amino acids. Trimming pared 5 bases from V and 5 bases from J, leaving 10 bases between. Germline V gives CDR1 MNHNS, CDR2 SASEGT. CDR3 amino acids: CASSIGVYQPQHF. The CDR3 region has the DNA TGTGCCAGCAGTATAGGGGTCTATCAGCCCCAGCATTTT.

This clonotype has ten or more counts. The rearrangement joins TRBV30 to TRBJ2-7; D tentatively reads TRBD1 or TRBD2 (6 bases each). The V end lost 2 bases, the J end lost 1 base, and 12 bases lay between the germline ends. This CDR3 is 14 amino acids long. Germline V gene lookup returns CDR1 GTSNPN and CDR2 SVGIG (reference sequence). For the CDR3, the DNA is TGTGCCTGGAGTCGGCGGGACATGTCCTACGAGCAGTACTTC. It translates to CAWSRRDMSYEQYF. Full variable domain (remainder filled in from reference TRBV30 and TRBJ2-7): SQTIHQWPATLVQPVGSPLSLECTVEGTSNPNLYWYRQAAGRGLQLLFYSVGIGQISSEVPQNLSASRPQDRQFILSSKKLLLSDSGFYLCAWSRRDMSYEQYFGPGTRLTVT.

There are many counts of this clonotype. An end of the junction differs from the germline gene, which may be a read error. The DNA of the CDR3 is TGTGCCACCCAATCGGGTGGAAACACCACATATTTT. This encodes CATQSGGNTTYF. The V call is TRBV24-1, the J call TRBJ1-3; no clear D. Germline loops: CDR1 KGHDR, CDR2 SFDVKD. The length of the CDR3 is 12 residues.

Ten or more counts support this clonotype. The genes are TRBV6-2 or TRBV6-3 and TRBJ2-5; D unclear. Deletions cut 5 bases from V and 3 bases from J, with 10 bases between. The CDR3 is made up of 13 amino acids. Germline V gene data show CDR1 as MNHEY and CDR2 as SVGEGT. CDR3 loop: CASSGSPKETQYF. The CDR3, as DNA: TGTGCCAGCAGTGGATCCCCGAAAGAGACCCAGTACTTC.

This clonotype was picked up a small number of times. The gene calls are TRBV11-2 and TRBJ2-7; 11 bases map to TRBD2. V lost 7 bases and J lost 5; bases outside the gene matches: 4. CDR3 length: 13 amino acids. The V gene's germline CDR1 is SGHAT and CDR2 FQNNGV. The CDR3 DNA reads TGTGCCAGCACCCTTAGCGGGGGGGACGAGCAGTACTTC. Translated, it gives CASTLSGGDEQYF. Filled out from reference TRBV11-2 and TRBJ2-7, the complete variable domain reads EAGVAQSPRYKIIEKRQSVAFWCNPISGHATLYWYQQILGQGPKLLIQFQNNGVVDDSQLPKDRFSAERLKGVDSTLKIQPAKLEDSAVYLCASTLSGGDEQYFGPGTRLTVT.

The J gene is TRBJ2-7, the V gene TRBV29-1; a weak D match, TRBD2 (5 bases). Per germline, CDR1 SQVTM and CDR2 ANQGSEA. Trimming pared 4 bases from V and 5 bases from J, leaving 9 bases between. This CDR3 region has 11 residues. The CDR3 region has the DNA TGCAGCGTTGGTAGGGAGCACGAGCAGTACTTC. Protein sequence: CSVGREHEQYF.

This clonotype was recorded many times. The chain recombines TRBV29-1 with TRBJ2-7; 8 bases are a match to TRBD1. In germline, CDR1 is SQVTM, CDR2 ANQGSEA. The CDR3 contains 14 residues. Trimming removed 5 bases from V and 1 base from J; junction bases left unmatched: 7. DNA for the CDR3: TGCAGCGTTAAGGACAGGGATGGGTCCTACGAGCAGTACTTC. Encoded protein: CSVKDRDGSYEQYF.

This clonotype was observed many times. This chain joins TRBV13 and TRBJ1-1; TRBD1 agrees at 10 bases. The CDR3 spans 16 residues. The J segment lost 4 bases and the V segment lost 2 bases, leaving 7 bases of the junction unmatched. CDR1 is PRHDT and CDR2 is FYEKMQ in the germline V gene (reference sequence). Here the CDR3 reads CASSLYSWTGGTEAFF. The CDR3 region has the DNA TGTGCCAGCAGCTTATATAGCTGGACAGGGGGCACTGAAGCTTTCTTT. The full variable domain, its missing parts supplied by reference TRBV13 and TRBJ1-1, is AAGVIQSPRHLIKEKRETATLKCYPIPRHDTVYWYQQGPGQDPQFLISFYEKMQSDKGSIPDRFSAQQFSDYHSELNMSSLELGDSALYFCASSLYSWTGGTEAFFGQGTRLTVV.

The V gene is TRBV6-4, the J gene TRBJ2-7, with D uncertain. Germline loops: CDR1 MRHNA, CDR2 SNTAGT. V dropped 7 bases and J dropped 11 bases, with 21 bases sitting between them. The CDR3 covers 13 residues. CDR3 DNA: TGTGCCAGCATCTCAGAAGGGCAGGCCGTTAAGTACTTC. It yields the protein CASISEGQAVKYF.

In its sample, this clonotype was seen a few times. V gene TRBV6-1 combines with J gene TRBJ2-7; D gene uncertain. V lost 3 bases to trimming and J lost 5 bases, with 11 bases between them. In germline, CDR1 is MNHNS, CDR2 SASEGT. The CDR3 is 13 residues long. DNA of the CDR3: TGTGCCAGCAGTGAGACCCAGTTCCACGAGCAGTACTTC. Translated: CASSETQFHEQYF.

This clonotype has just a few counts. V usage is TRBV5-5 and J usage is TRBJ1-6; 8 nucleotides agree with TRBD1. The germline gives CDR1 SGHKS, CDR2 YYEKEE (reference sequence). V was clipped by 4 bases and J by 2 bases; unmatched bases: 5. The CDR3 consists of 16 residues. The CDR3 DNA reads as TGTGCCAGCAGCAGGACAGGGCGCCCCTATAATTCACCCCTCCACTTT. It translates to CASSRTGRPYNSPLHF.

This clonotype was detected ten times or more. The chain links TRBV6-5 to TRBJ1-1; no clear D. Looked up from germline, CDR1 is MNHEY and CDR2 is SVGAGI. Trimming took off 7 bases at V and 1 base at J, with 10 bases between the two ends. There are 13 residues in the CDR3. The CDR3 nucleotides are TGTGCCAGCATTAGTTCAGCGAACACTGAAGCTTTCTTT. This codes for CASISSANTEAFF.

This clonotype was seen ten or more times. The J gene is TRBJ2-5, the V gene TRBV30; D ambiguous. V was shortened by 3 bases and J by 4 bases, with 12 bases between the two germline ends. Germline V gene lookup returns CDR1 GTSNPN and CDR2 SVGIG (reference sequence). The CDR3 runs to 13 residues. The CDR3 here is CAWSIALLETQYF. The CDR3 DNA follows: TGTGCCTGGAGCATAGCATTGTTAGAGACCCAGTACTTC.

The chain uses TRBV5-5 and TRBJ1-1; D unresolved. V was cut by 0 bases and J by 6 bases, with 12 bases left in between. This CDR3 has 14 residues. CDR1 is SGHKS, CDR2 YYEKEE, per germline (reference sequence). This CDR3 is CASSLEPGVAEAFF. The CDR3 DNA reads TGTGCCAGCAGCTTGGAACCGGGCGTGGCTGAAGCTTTCTTT.